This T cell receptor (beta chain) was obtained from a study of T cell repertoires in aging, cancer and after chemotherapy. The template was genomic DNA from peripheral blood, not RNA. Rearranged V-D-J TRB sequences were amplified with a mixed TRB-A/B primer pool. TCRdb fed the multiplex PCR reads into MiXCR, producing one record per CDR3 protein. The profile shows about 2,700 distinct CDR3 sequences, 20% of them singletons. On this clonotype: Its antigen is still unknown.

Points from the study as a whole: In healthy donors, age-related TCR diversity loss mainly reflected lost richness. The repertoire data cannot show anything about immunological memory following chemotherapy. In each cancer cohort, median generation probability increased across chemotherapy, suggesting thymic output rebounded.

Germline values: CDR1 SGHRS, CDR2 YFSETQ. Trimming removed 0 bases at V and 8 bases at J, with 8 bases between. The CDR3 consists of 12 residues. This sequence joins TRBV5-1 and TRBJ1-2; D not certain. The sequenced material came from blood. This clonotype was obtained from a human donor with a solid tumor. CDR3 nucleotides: TGCGCCAGCAGCTTGGGGGCGGGAGGCTACACCTTC. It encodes CASSLGAGGYTF.